The sample holds a few counts of the clone carrying this TCR beta chain. The antigen is not known. The data belong to a study of cytomegalovirus exposure and HLA in healthy donors. Findings of the study overall: Cytomegalovirus association was listed for under 200 TCR beta chains. In an earlier analysis, in some 600 donors, most V segments appeared productive either ~87% or ~30% of the time. Some highly shared sequence variants likely arose as a pipeline artifact.

The PCR employed 60 Vbeta primers together with 13 Jbeta primers. As processed by the authors: Later, an analysis found 80 million or so unique TCR beta chains, and around 12 million of these were shared. The protocol was immunoSEQ multiplex PCR, while the TCRdb copy is restricted to in-frame clones and leaves out a portion. D and trimming come from the DNA, and the V and J calls and clone size come from that table. The data show 130,000 to 150,000 clones, 73% seen once. Sequenced input: PBMCs. This sequence was found in a human donor in good health.

The CDR3 nucleotides are TGTGCCAGCAGCCCGAGACTAGCGGGAGGGCCAGAGACCCAGTACTTC. Its translation: CASSPRLAGGPETQYF. The rearrangement links TRBV7-9 to TRBJ2-5; 14 bases map to TRBD2. The V and J ends lost 5 bases and 4 bases, in that order; junction bases with no gene match: 6. This CDR3 spans 16 amino acids. Germline V gene sequence: CDR1 SEHNR, CDR2 FQNEAQ (reference sequence).